This TCR beta chain was recovered during a study of T cell responses to AZD1222 COVID-19 vaccine. With respect to this clone: Antigen unknown.

Study results and caveats: Sampled repertoires all dated from after the peak T cell response.

TCRdb's copy holds only in-frame clones and misses some; the assay was immunoSEQ multiplex PCR. The sample carries 150,000 to 200,000 clones, roughly nine tenths recorded once. This material consisted of peripheral blood, taken on day 0 of AZD1222 vaccination. The source of this sequence is an adult in good health.

CDR3 sequence: CASSHGGDQPQHF. The CDR3 nucleotides read TGTGCCAGCTCCCACGGGGGCGATCAGCCCCAGCATTTT. The V call is TRBV27, the J call TRBJ1-5; weak D call: TRBD1 (6 bases). Trimming removed 8 bases at V and 5 bases at J, with 13 bases between. CDR3 length: 13 amino acids. Germline V gene data show CDR1 as MNHEY and CDR2 as SMNVEV (reference sequence).